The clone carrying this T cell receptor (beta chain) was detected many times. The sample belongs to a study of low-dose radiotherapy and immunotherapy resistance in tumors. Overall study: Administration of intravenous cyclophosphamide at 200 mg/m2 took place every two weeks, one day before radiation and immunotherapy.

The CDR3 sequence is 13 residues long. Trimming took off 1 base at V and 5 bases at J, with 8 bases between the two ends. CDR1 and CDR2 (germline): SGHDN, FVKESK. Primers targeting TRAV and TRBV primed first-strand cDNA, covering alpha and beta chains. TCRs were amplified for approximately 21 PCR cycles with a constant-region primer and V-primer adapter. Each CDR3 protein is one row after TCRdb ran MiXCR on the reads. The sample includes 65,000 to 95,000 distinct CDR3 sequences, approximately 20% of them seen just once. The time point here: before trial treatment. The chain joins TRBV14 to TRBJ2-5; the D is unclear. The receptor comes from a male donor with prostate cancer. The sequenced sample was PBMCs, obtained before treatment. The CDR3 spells CASSQGHVETQYF. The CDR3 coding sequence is TGTGCCAGCAGCCAAGGACATGTGGAGACCCAGTACTTC.